The present TCR beta chain was sequenced within a study of beta chain features in type 1 diabetes. Study summary: Examined across all samples were about 110 million sorted cells.

This clone occurred a few times. The antigen remains undetermined. The CDR3 extends over 15 amino acids. V shed 4 bases and J shed 0 bases, with 12 bases lying between them. Germline V CDR1 and CDR2: SGHTA, FQGNSA. All of the isolated RNA was reverse transcribed, so expressed TCRB transcripts were sequenced. Using immunoSEQ multiplex PCR, the repertoire was profiled, and TCRdb retains in-frame clones only, with some absent. The table includes 200,000 to 250,000 clones, 11% detected once. Study-wide results and limits: Researchers cautioned that cDNA sequencing could over-represent cells with high TCR expression. Diminished insertions and augmented deletions at VDJ junctions characterized type 1 diabetes patients.

On average, the one heparinised blood draw given by each donor was roughly 100 mL. The sequence came from a man between 18 and 29 years old in good health. This chain links TRBV7-2 with TRBJ1-2, with D uncertain. The source material was central memory CD4+ T cells from blood. CDR3 sequence reads: CASSSPSLANYGYTF. The CDR3 DNA reads as TGTGCCAGCAGCTCCCCCAGTCTAGCTAACTATGGCTACACCTTC.